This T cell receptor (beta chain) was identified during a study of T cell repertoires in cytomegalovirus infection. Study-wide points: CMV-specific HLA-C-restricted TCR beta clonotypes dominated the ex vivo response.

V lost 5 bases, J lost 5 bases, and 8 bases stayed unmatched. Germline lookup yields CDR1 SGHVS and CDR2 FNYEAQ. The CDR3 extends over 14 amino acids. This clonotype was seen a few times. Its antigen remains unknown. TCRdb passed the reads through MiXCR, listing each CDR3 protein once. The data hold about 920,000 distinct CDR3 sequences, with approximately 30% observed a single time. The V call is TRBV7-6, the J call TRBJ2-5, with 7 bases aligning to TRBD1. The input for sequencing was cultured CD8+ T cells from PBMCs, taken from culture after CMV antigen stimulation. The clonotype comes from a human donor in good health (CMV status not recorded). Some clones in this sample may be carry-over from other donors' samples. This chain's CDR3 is CASSHRQGAETQYF. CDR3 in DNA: TGTGCCAGCAGCCACCGACAGGGCGCCGAGACCCAGTACTTC.